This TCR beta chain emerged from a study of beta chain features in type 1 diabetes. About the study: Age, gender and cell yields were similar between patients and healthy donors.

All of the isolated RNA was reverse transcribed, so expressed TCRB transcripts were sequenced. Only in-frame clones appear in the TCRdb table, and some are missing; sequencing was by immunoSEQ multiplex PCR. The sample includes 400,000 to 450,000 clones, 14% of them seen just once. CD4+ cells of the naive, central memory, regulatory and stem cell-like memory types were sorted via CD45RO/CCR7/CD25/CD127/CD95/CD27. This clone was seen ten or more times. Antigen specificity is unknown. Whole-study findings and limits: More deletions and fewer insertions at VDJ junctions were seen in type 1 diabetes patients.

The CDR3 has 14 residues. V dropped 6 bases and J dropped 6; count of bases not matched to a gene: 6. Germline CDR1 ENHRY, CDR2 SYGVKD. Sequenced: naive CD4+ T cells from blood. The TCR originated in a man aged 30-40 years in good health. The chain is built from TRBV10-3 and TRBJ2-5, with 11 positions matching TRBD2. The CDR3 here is CAIRLAGEMKTQYF. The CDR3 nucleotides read TGTGCCATCAGACTAGCGGGAGAGATGAAGACCCAGTACTTC.